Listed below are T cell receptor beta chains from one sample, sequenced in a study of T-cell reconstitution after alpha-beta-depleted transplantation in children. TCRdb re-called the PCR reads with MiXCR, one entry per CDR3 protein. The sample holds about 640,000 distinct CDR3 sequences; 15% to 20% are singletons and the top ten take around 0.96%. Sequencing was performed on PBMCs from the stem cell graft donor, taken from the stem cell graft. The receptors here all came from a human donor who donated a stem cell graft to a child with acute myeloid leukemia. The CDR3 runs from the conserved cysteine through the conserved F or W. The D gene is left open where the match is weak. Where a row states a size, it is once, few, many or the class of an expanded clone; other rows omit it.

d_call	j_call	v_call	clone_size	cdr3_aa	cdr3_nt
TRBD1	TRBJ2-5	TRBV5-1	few	CASSTPGTGEETQYF	TGCGCCAGCAGCACCCCCGGGACAGGGGAAGAGACCCAGTACTTC
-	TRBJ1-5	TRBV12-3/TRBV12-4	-	CASSSSSNQPQHF	TGTGCCAGCAGTTCCAGCTCCAATCAGCCCCAGCATTTT
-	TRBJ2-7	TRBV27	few	CASRALSSYEQYF	TGTGCCAGCAGGGCGTTGAGCTCCTACGAGCAGTACTTC
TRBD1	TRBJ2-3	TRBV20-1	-	CGADRGGPDTQYF	TGCGGGGCGGACAGGGGAGGGCCAGATACGCAGTATTTT
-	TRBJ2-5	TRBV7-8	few	CASSSISGEGETQYF	TGTGCCAGCAGCTCGATCTCAGGGGAAGGGGAGACCCAGTACTTC
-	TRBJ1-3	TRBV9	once	CASSVYGGNTIYF	TGTGCCAGCAGCGTCTACGGTGGAAACACCATATATTTT
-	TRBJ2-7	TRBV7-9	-	CASSPTNRAYEQYF	TGTGCCAGCAGCCCCACAAACAGGGCTTACGAGCAGTACTTC
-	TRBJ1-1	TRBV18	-	CASSPKGENTEAFF	TGTGCCAGCTCGCCTAAGGGGGAGAACACTGAAGCTTTCTTT
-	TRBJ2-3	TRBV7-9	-	CASSFPGLPDTQYF	TGTGCCAGCAGCTTTCCGGGACTCCCAGATACGCAGTATTTT
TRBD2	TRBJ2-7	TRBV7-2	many	CASSLVTGLAGGYEQYF	TGTGCCAGCAGCTTAGTGACGGGACTAGCGGGGGGATACGAGCAGTACTTC
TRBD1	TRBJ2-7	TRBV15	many	CATSIRQGWYEQYF	TGTGCCACCAGCATAAGACAGGGGTGGTACGAGCAGTACTTC
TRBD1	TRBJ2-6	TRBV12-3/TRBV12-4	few	CASSGKRDSRGTGANVLTF	TGTGCCAGCAGCGGCAAGAGGGACAGCCGAGGAACTGGGGCCAACGTCCTGACTTTC
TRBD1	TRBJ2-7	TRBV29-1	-	CSVQRADRGGNEQYF	TGCAGCGTTCAGCGAGCGGACAGGGGGGGCAACGAGCAGTACTTC
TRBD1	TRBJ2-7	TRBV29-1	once	CSVGGTADEQYF	TGCAGCGTTGGTGGGACAGCCGACGAGCAGTACTTC
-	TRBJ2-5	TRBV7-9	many	CASSVRGGETQYF	TGTGCCAGCAGCGTCAGGGGCGGCGAGACCCAGTACTTC
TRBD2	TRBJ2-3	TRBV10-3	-	CATGGSSGALTDTQYF	TGTGCCACCGGAGGGAGTAGCGGGGCCCTCACAGATACGCAGTATTTT
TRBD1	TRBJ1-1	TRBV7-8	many	CASKRQGGTEAFF	TGTGCCAGCAAAAGACAGGGTGGGACTGAAGCTTTCTTT
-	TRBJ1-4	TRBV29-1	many	CSVARTTNEKLFF	TGCAGCGTTGCACGGACAACTAATGAAAAACTGTTTTTT
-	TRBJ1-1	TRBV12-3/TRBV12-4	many	CASKTVGLNTEAFF	TGTGCCAGCAAGACCGTTGGCTTGAACACTGAAGCTTTCTTT
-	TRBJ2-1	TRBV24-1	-	CATSDSAGTDYNEQFF	TGTGCCACCAGTGATTCCGCCGGGACGGACTACAATGAGCAGTTCTTC
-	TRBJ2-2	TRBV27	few	CASSLRLRVTSGELFF	TGTGCCAGCAGTTTGAGGCTTCGAGTCACCTCCGGGGAGCTGTTTTTT
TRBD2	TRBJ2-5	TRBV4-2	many	CASSQGTRGGQETQYF	TGTGCCAGCAGCCAAGGGACTAGAGGTGGGCAAGAGACCCAGTACTTC
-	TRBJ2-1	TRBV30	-	CAWSSSGDYNEQFF	TGTGCCTGGAGTTCGTCGGGGGACTACAATGAGCAGTTCTTC
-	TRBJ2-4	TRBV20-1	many	CSARDLTYQNIQYF	TGCAGTGCTAGAGATCTGACGTATCAAAACATTCAGTACTTC
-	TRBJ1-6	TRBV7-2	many	CASSLRKGGSGNSPLHF	TGTGCCAGCAGCTTAAGAAAGGGTGGCAGCGGGAATTCACCCCTCCACTTT
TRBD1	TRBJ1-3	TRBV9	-	CASSVERTGSGNTIYF	TGTGCCAGCAGCGTAGAAAGGACAGGCTCTGGAAACACCATATATTTT
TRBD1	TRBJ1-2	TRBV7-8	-	CASSPRPGTGVNGYTF	TGTGCCAGCAGCCCGAGACCGGGGACAGGGGTGAATGGCTACACCTTC
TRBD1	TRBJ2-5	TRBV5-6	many	CASSQTGVFETQYF	TGTGCCAGCAGCCAGACAGGGGTCTTCGAGACCCAGTACTTC
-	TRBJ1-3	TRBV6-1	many	CASIEYSLSGNTIYF	TGTGCCAGCATCGAGTATTCCCTCTCTGGAAACACCATATATTTT
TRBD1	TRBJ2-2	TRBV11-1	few	CASRPTDRGDTGELFF	TGTGCCAGCAGACCTACTGACAGGGGGGACACCGGGGAGCTGTTTTTT
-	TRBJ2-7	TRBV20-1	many	CSALKGGSSYEQYF	TGCAGTGCACTCAAGGGGGGCTCCTCCTACGAGCAGTACTTC
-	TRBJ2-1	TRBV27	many	CASSLQGGGVDEQFF	TGTGCCAGCAGTTTACAGGGAGGGGGCGTGGATGAGCAGTTCTTC
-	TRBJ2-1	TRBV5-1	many	CASSFTNEQFF	TGCGCCAGCAGCTTCACCAATGAGCAGTTCTTC
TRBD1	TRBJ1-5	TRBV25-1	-	CASSESGSGGGQPQHF	TGTGCCAGCAGTGAATCGGGATCAGGGGGAGGTCAGCCCCAGCATTTT
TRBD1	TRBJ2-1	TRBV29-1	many	CSVEVPTGGQFF	TGCAGCGTTGAAGTCCCGACAGGGGGTCAGTTCTTC
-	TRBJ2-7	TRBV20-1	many	CSASFGYREDYEQYF	TGCAGTGCTAGCTTCGGTTACAGGGAAGACTACGAGCAGTACTTC
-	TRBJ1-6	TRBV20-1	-	CSAEPGQYNSPLHF	TGCAGTGCAGAACCCGGACAGTATAATTCACCCCTCCACTTT
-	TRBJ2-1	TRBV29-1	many	CSVGGEIYNEQFF	TGCAGCGTTGGCGGGGAGATTTACAATGAGCAGTTCTTC
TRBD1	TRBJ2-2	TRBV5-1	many	CASSTDRVTGELFF	TGCGCCAGCAGCACGGACAGGGTTACCGGGGAGCTGTTTTTT
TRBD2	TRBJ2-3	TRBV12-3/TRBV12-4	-	CASRESGGGTDTQYF	TGTGCCAGCAGAGAAAGCGGGGGGGGCACAGATACGCAGTATTTT
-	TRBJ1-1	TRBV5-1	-	CASSLQQGNTEAFF	TGCGCCAGCAGCCTCCAACAGGGGAACACTGAAGCTTTCTTT
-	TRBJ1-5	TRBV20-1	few	CSAFRRGSFQPQHF	TGCAGTGCCTTCCGGAGGGGTAGTTTTCAGCCCCAGCATTTT
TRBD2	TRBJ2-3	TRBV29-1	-	CSGETSGAGDTQYF	TGCAGCGGGGAAACTAGCGGGGCGGGAGATACGCAGTATTTT
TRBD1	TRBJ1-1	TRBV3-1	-	CASSQRGTGDTEAFF	TGTGCCAGCAGCCAAAGGGGGACAGGGGACACTGAAGCTTTCTTT
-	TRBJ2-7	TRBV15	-	CATSRDYEAAGYEQYF	TGTGCCACCAGCAGAGATTATGAGGCAGCGGGTTACGAGCAGTACTTC
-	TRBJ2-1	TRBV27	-	CASTTGRGPYNEQFF	TGTGCCAGCACTACGGGCCGGGGGCCCTACAATGAGCAGTTCTTC
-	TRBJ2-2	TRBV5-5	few	CASSFRGGDPGELFF	TGTGCCAGCAGCTTTCGTGGTGGGGATCCCGGGGAGCTGTTTTTT
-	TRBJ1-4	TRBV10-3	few	CAISMGLRESEKLFF	TGTGCCATCAGTATGGGACTTCGCGAGAGTGAAAAACTGTTTTTT
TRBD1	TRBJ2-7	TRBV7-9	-	CASNLLEGAGEQYF	TGTGCCAGCAATCTCCTTGAGGGGGCGGGCGAGCAGTACTTC
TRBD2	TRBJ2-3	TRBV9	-	CASSVAGGGAGDTQYF	TGTGCCAGCAGCGTAGCTGGCGGGGGGGCAGGAGATACGCAGTATTTT
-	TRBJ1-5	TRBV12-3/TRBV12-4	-	CASISATGRASNQPQHF	TGTGCCAGCATCTCGGCCACTGGCAGGGCTAGCAATCAGCCCCAGCATTTT
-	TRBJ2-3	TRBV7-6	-	CASSLVGGSKGNTDTQYF	TGTGCCAGCAGCTTAGTGGGGGGTTCAAAAGGGAACACAGATACGCAGTATTTT
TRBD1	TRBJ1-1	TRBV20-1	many	CSATWWTGSNTEAFF	TGCAGTGCCACTTGGTGGACAGGGTCGAACACTGAAGCTTTCTTT
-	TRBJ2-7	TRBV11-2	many	CASSYYGPSEQYF	TGTGCCAGCAGCTACTATGGGCCCTCCGAGCAGTACTTC
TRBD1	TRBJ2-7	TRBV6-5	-	CASSTGTGLSNEQYF	TGTGCCAGCAGCACGGGGACAGGGTTAAGTAACGAGCAGTACTTC